One T cell receptor (beta chain) is described in this entry. Libraries were prepared by immunoSEQ multiplex PCR; TCRdb keeps only in-frame clonotypes and omits some of them. The table has about 360,000 clones, 70% to 90% seen once. Those enrolled in Seattle joined during active infection and were followed longitudinally afterward. V lost 6 bases and J lost 0, with 13 bases in between. CDR1 is MNHEY and CDR2 is SVGAGI in the germline V gene. CDR3 length equals 15 residues. These data belong to a study of blood T cell repertoires in COVID-19. This receptor was obtained from a woman in her sixties or seventies with COVID-19, enrolled during active disease. The V and J genes are TRBV6-5 and TRBJ2-3; D is unclear. The material sequenced was peripheral blood. For the CDR3, the DNA is TGTGCCAGCAGCCACTTAAAAACTAGCACAGATACGCAGTATTTT. Protein product: CASSHLKTSTDTQYF.